This paragraph covers one T cell receptor (beta chain) sequence. Its antigen remains unknown. A read error may produce the germline difference seen at one junction end. Per germline, CDR1 ENHRY and CDR2 SYGVKD. The CDR3 consists of 13 residues. This record belongs to a study of CD8+CD57+ T cells in acquired aplastic anemia. Study information: Yields of DNA that came from sorted CD4+ and CD8+ cells averaged about 3.5 ug.

The study profiled TCR beta VDJ and CDR3 using genomic DNA as template. TCRdb re-called the reads with MiXCR, one entry per CDR3 protein. The sample records 310,000 or so distinct CDR3 sequences, approximately 58% being singletons. Patients chosen for sequencing had CD8+CD57+ cells that had expanded, as shown by flow cytometry. All patients had severe acquired aplastic anemia. Study-wide findings and caveats: Researchers reported that CD8+ Simpson's diversity was not significantly different in patients versus controls. Under 35 was the count of CD8+ CDR3 sequences that patients shared with controls.

The material sequenced was sorted CD4+, CD8+, or CD8+CD57+ T cells (not recorded which) from PBMCs. This clonotype originated in a human donor with aplastic anemia. This chain links TRBV10-3 with TRBJ2-7; D is tentatively TRBD1 or TRBD2 (6 bases each). The CDR3 reads CASMGRGPYGQYF. As DNA, the CDR3 is TGTGCCAGTATGGGACGGGGGCCCTACGGGCAGTACTTC.